One sample yielded the 21 T cell receptor beta chains listed below, sequenced in a study of identical twins. MiXCR was run by TCRdb on the 5' RACE reads, yielding one entry per CDR3 protein. The sample comprises under 800,000 distinct CDR3 sequences, approximately 21% of which are singletons, and 4% to 5.5% rests with the top ten. The same data also contributed to another study, on T cells expressing NK-cell markers.

Sequencing was done on a sample of PBMCs. Source of these receptors: a woman aged 18-29 years in good health.

This clonotype occurred many times. The rearrangement joins TRBV7-2 to TRBJ2-7; D might be TRBD1 (6 bases). With 1 base removed from V and 3 bases from J, the gap between germline ends came to 10 bases. Per the germline V gene, CDR1 is SGHTA and CDR2 is FQGNSA. The CDR3 covers 14 residues. CDR3 in DNA: TGTGCCAGCAGCTTAGGTCCCAGGGGCTACGAGCAGTACTTC. It encodes CASSLGPRGYEQYF.

The chain couples TRBV19 to TRBJ2-1; the match to TRBD1 covers 10 bases. V trimming: 10 bases; J trimming: 3 bases; junction bases outside the gene matches: 6. CDR1 is LNHDA, CDR2 SQIVND, per germline (reference sequence). This CDR3 comprises 14 residues. The CDR3 DNA is TGTGCCACGAGGGGACAGGGGATCTACAATGAGCAGTTCTTC. Its protein product is CATRGQGIYNEQFF.

This clonotype was observed a handful of times. The gene calls are TRBV20-1 and TRBJ2-5, with TRBD2 matching 9 bases. Germline CDR1 reads DFQATT; CDR2 reads SNEGSKA (reference sequence). V was clipped by 1 base and J by 3 bases; unmatched bases: 18. This CDR3 is built from 19 residues. In nucleotides, the CDR3 is TGCAGTGCTAGAGGCCAAGGAGCGGGAGGTCGCCATTTCAAAGAGACCCAGTACTTC. Its translation: CSARGQGAGGRHFKETQYF.

The gene calls are TRBV7-2 and TRBJ2-3, with TRBD2 matching 9 bases. This CDR3 has 15 amino acids. Unmatched junction bases numbered 6, after V lost 2 bases and J lost 6 bases. Germline CDR1 is SGHTA and CDR2 is FQGNSA. Here the CDR3 reads CASSLSVAGADTQYF. The CDR3 DNA reads TGTGCCAGCAGCTTATCGGTAGCGGGAGCCGATACGCAGTATTTT.

In this sample, this clonotype turned up a few times. The rearrangement links TRBV5-1 to TRBJ2-1, with D possibly TRBD2 on 5 matching bases. Germline CDR1 and CDR2: SGHRS and YFSETQ. CDR3 length: 14 amino acids. The V gene lost 2 bases and the J gene lost 3 bases, with 9 bases spanning the gap. The CDR3 DNA is TGCGCCAGCAGCTTTAGCGCAGGCTACAATGAGCAGTTCTTC. It codes for CASSFSAGYNEQFF.

The V and J genes are TRBV7-9 and TRBJ2-1; 8 nucleotides match TRBD2. The germline V gene has CDR1 SEHNR and CDR2 FQNEAQ (reference sequence). The J segment lost 9 bases and the V segment lost 3 bases, leaving 10 bases of the junction unmatched. The CDR3 covers 15 residues. The CDR3 nucleotides are TGTGCCAGCAGCTTCCCAACGGGAGGGCCCTCTGAGCAGTTCTTC. This sequence encodes CASSFPTGGPSEQFF.

This clonotype showed up just a few times. J is TRBJ2-6 and V is TRBV11-1; D is ambiguous. This CDR3 comprises 21 residues. Trimming took off 2 bases at V and 0 bases at J, with 23 bases between the two ends. CDR1 SGHAT and CDR2 FQDESV come from the germline V gene (reference sequence). CDR3: CASSLPPLGRAVDSGANVLTF. The CDR3 DNA reads as TGTGCCAGCAGCTTACCCCCCCTCGGACGGGCCGTGGACTCTGGGGCCAACGTCCTGACTTTC.

This clonotype was observed at least ten times. The rearrangement joins TRBV6-6 to TRBJ1-6; D is unresolved. The CDR3 sequence is 13 residues long. From germline, CDR1 is MNHNY and CDR2 SVGAGI (reference sequence). The CDR3 loop is CATTPIYNSPLHF. The CDR3 nucleotides are TGTGCTACGACCCCCATTTACAATTCACCCCTCCACTTT.

This clonotype was seen a few times. The gene calls are TRBV3-1 and TRBJ1-1; D ambiguous. Trimming pared 2 bases from V and 7 bases from J, leaving 5 bases between. In germline, CDR1 is LGHDT, CDR2 YNNKEL (reference sequence). This CDR3 has 11 amino acids. The CDR3 nucleotides read TGTGCCAGCAGCCAATTGTTTGAAGCTTTCTTT. It yields the protein CASSQLFEAFF. The complete variable domain, with remaining parts taken from reference TRBV3-1 and TRBJ1-1, reads DTAVSQTPKYLVTQMGNDKSIKCEQNLGHDTMYWYKQDSKKFLKIMFSYNNKELIINETVPNRFSPKSPDKAHLNLHINSLELGDSAVYFCASSQLFEAFFGQGTRLTVV.

This clonotype was counted between two and nine times. The chain uses TRBV6-1 and TRBJ2-1; possibly TRBD2 for D (7 bases). V was shortened by 5 bases and J by 5 bases, with 13 bases between the two germline ends. Looked up from germline, CDR1 is MNHNS and CDR2 is SASEGT. The CDR3 extends over 14 amino acids. Written as DNA, the CDR3 is TGTGCCAGCAGTAAGGGAGGGGGACACAATGAGCAGTTCTTC. It specifies CASSKGGGHNEQFF.

The V and J genes are TRBV10-2 and TRBJ2-2; possible D gene TRBD2, 6 bases. The CDR3 consists of 12 residues. Trimming left V 7 bases short and J 6 bases short, with 9 bases between. CDR1 is WSHSY and CDR2 is SAAADI in the germline V gene. CDR3 nucleotides: TGCGCCAGCACTCTAGCGTCCGGGGAGCTGTTTTTT. This translates into CASTLASGELFF.

The gene calls are TRBV20-1 and TRBJ1-5, with a possible D match to TRBD1 (5 bases). Deletions cut 3 bases from V and 3 bases from J, with 15 bases between. There are 15 residues in the CDR3. The germline V gene encodes CDR1 DFQATT and CDR2 SNEGSKA (reference sequence). CDR3 loop: CSARGRTEYNQPQHF. The CDR3 nucleotides read TGCAGTGCTAGGGGGCGGACTGAGTACAATCAGCCCCAGCATTTT.

The CDR3 DNA reads TGCAGCGTGGAGCGGGAAAGGGGCAATGAGCAGTTCTTC. This sequence encodes CSVERERGNEQFF. The rearrangement uses TRBV29-1 and TRBJ2-1, with 7 bases identical to TRBD2. V lost 6 bases to trimming and J lost 6 bases; unmatched junction nucleotides: 8. The CDR3 extends over 13 amino acids. Looked up from germline, CDR1 is SQVTM and CDR2 is ANQGSEA.

The V and J genes are TRBV7-3 and TRBJ2-5; TRBD2 agrees at 10 bases. Germline loops: CDR1 SGHTA, CDR2 FQGTGA. The CDR3 totals 15 residues. V was pared by 5 bases and J by 5 bases, with 8 bases of the junction left unmatched. In DNA form, the CDR3 reads TGTGCCAGCAGCCTTTCAGCGGGGGGGCGGGAGACCCAGTACTTC. Translated: CASSLSAGGRETQYF. The full variable domain, with the rest looked up from reference TRBV7-3 and TRBJ2-5, is GAGVSQTPSNKVTEKGKYVELRCDPISGHTALYWYRQSLGQGPEFLIYFQGTGAADDSGLPNDRFFAVRPEGSVSTLKIQRTERGDSAVYLCASSLSAGGRETQYFGPGTRLLVL.

The V and J genes are TRBV27 and TRBJ2-2, with TRBD1 matching 8 bases. V dropped 5 bases and J dropped 6; count of bases not matched to a gene: 5. The CDR3 sequence is 14 residues long. CDR1 and CDR2 from the germline V gene are MNHEY and SMNVEV (reference sequence). CDR3 nucleotide sequence: TGTGCCAGCAGTCCCAGACAGGGGCCCGGGGAGCTGTTTTTT. Encoded protein: CASSPRQGPGELFF.

The chain links TRBV10-3 to TRBJ2-3; possibly TRBD2 for D (6 bases). The germline gives CDR1 ENHRY, CDR2 SYGVKD. There are 15 residues in the CDR3. Trimming stripped 3 bases from V and 6 bases from J, with 16 bases between. In DNA, the CDR3 is TGTGCCATCAGTGACCCCAGGGACTCAGGGGATACGCAGTATTTT. Its translation: CAISDPRDSGDTQYF.

This clonotype was counted between two and nine times. The chain has TRBV11-2 and TRBJ2-4; no firm D call. Germline V gene sequence: CDR1 SGHAT, CDR2 FQNNGV. Trimming left V 6 bases short and J 5 bases short, with 14 bases between. The CDR3 spans 14 residues. CDR3 nucleotide sequence: TGTGCCAGCAGTTCTCAACCACGACAAAACATTCAGTACTTC. The encoded protein is CASSSQPRQNIQYF.

This chain connects TRBV29-1 to TRBJ1-2; D is perhaps TRBD1 (6 bases). CDR3 length: 13 residues. The germline gives CDR1 SQVTM, CDR2 ANQGSEA. V was trimmed by 6 bases and J by 6 bases, leaving 17 bases between them. The CDR3 DNA reads as TGCAGCGTAGGGGACACTCGGGGTCATGGCTACACCTTC. It specifies CSVGDTRGHGYTF.

In this sample, this clonotype turned up many times. The gene calls are TRBV5-1 and TRBJ1-5; no reliable D call. The CDR3 has 13 amino acids. V was clipped by 3 bases and J by 4 bases, with 8 bases between them. Germline V gene data show CDR1 as SGHRS and CDR2 as YFSETQ. The DNA of the CDR3 is TGCGCCAGCAGCTCGGGTCCGAATCAGCCCCAGCATTTT. Translating gives CASSSGPNQPQHF. The entire variable domain, with the rest obtained from reference TRBV5-1 and TRBJ1-5, is as follows: KAGVTQTPRYLIKTRGQQVTLSCSPISGHRSVSWYQQTPGQGLQFLFEYFSETQRNKGNFPGRFSGRQFSNSRSEMNVSTLELGDSALYLCASSSGPNQPQHFGDGTRLSIL.

The J gene is TRBJ2-7, the V gene TRBV7-8, with TRBD2 identical over 8 bases. CDR3 length: 14 residues. V was pared by 2 bases and J by 3 bases, with 3 bases of the junction left unmatched. Germline V gene lookup returns CDR1 SGHVS and CDR2 FQNEAQ. The CDR3 region has the DNA TGTGCCAGCAGCTTAACTGCGGGAGGCTACGAGCAGTACTTC. Protein product: CASSLTAGGYEQYF.

The chain combines TRBV18 with TRBJ2-2; TRBD2 aligns across 7 bases. The CDR3 length is 15 residues. The germline CDR1 and CDR2 sequences are KGHSH and LQKENI. V gave up 3 bases and J gave up 7 bases; unmatched junction bases: 8. For the CDR3, the DNA is TGTGCCAGCTCACCGCTGGGCGGGAGAAGCGGGGAGCTGTTTTTT. This sequence encodes CASSPLGGRSGELFF.